The 28 T cell receptor beta chains given below trace back to one sample, sequenced in a study of CD8 T cells in Susac syndrome. Reverse transcription of roughly 0.5 to 1 ug RNA was carried out with random hexamers. TCRdb re-analysed the immunoSEQ multiplex PCR reads in MiXCR, keeping a single row per CDR3 protein. The sample lists 150,000 to 190,000 distinct CDR3 sequences, approximately 95% occurring once. The source material was CD4+ T cells from PBMCs. All receptors come from a human donor with Susac syndrome.

With regard to this clonotype: The germline gene is not matched at one end of the junction; a read error may be the cause. This chain joins TRBV4-3 and TRBJ2-7; D may be TRBD2 (5 bases). The CDR3 totals 16 residues. CDR1 is LGHNA, CDR2 YSLEER, per germline. CDR3 loop: CTSSQDYRSPSYEQYF. CDR3 bases: TGCACCAGCAGCCAAGACTATCGCAGTCCGTCCTACGAGCAGTACTTC.

The rearrangement links TRBV3-1 to TRBJ1-2, with D uncertain. This CDR3 has 12 amino acids. Germline assignment: CDR1 LGHDT and CDR2 YNNKEL (reference sequence). V was clipped by 0 bases and J by 5 bases, with 4 bases between them. The CDR3 nucleotides read TGTGCCAGCAGCCAAGACAGGTATGGCTACACCTTC. Its protein product is CASSQDRYGYTF. The full variable domain, completed using reference TRBV3-1 and TRBJ1-2, is DTAVSQTPKYLVTQMGNDKSIKCEQNLGHDTMYWYKQDSKKFLKIMFSYNNKELIINETVPNRFSPKSPDKAHLNLHINSLELGDSAVYFCASSQDRYGYTFGSGTRLTVV.

The V call is TRBV12-3 or TRBV12-4, the J call TRBJ1-2; a weak D match, TRBD1 (6 bases). Trimming removed 7 bases from V and 3 bases from J, with 18 bases in between. The length of the CDR3 is 15 residues. CDR3 protein: CASTYPGDGDYGYTF. Here the CDR3 DNA reads TGTGCCAGCACCTACCCAGGGGACGGGGACTATGGCTACACCTTC.

This chain uses TRBV21-1 with TRBJ1-5. TRBV21-1 is shown as a pseudogene. The CDR3 totals 15 residues. CDR3 DNA sequence: TGTGCCAGCAGCAATTCACAAAATAGCAATCAGCCCCAGCATTTT. Protein: CASSNSQNSNQPQHF.

This chain links TRBV12-3 or TRBV12-4 with TRBJ2-7; 10 nucleotides align to TRBD1. J was trimmed by 3 bases and V by 5 bases; bases with no gene match: 7. The CDR3 extends over 15 amino acids. This CDR3 reads CASSPDRGRGYEQYF. Here the CDR3 DNA reads TGTGCCAGCAGTCCCGACAGGGGGCGCGGCTACGAGCAGTACTTC.

The chain combines TRBV15 with TRBJ2-3; D gene ambiguous. The germline CDR1 and CDR2 sequences are LNHNV and YYDKDF (reference sequence). V was cut by 8 bases and J by 4 bases, with 13 bases left in between. CDR3 length: 13 amino acids. The CDR3 here is CATSFGSPDTQYF. CDR3 coding DNA: TGTGCCACCTCCTTTGGGTCGCCAGATACGCAGTATTTT.

The V and J genes are TRBV6-1 and TRBJ1-6, with D maybe TRBD1 (5 bases). Between the trimmed V and J ends, which lost 0 bases and 10 bases, there was a span of 10 bases. Germline CDR1 reads MNHNS; CDR2 reads SASEGT. The CDR3 runs 14 residues. CDR3 coding DNA: TGTGCCAGCAGTGAAGCCAGGGCGAGGTCACCCCTCCACTTT. It codes for CASSEARARSPLHF.

This chain uses TRBV12-3 or TRBV12-4 with TRBJ2-7; the D gene is possibly TRBD1 (6 bases). The CDR3 covers 14 residues. Trimming removed 6 bases at V and 2 bases at J, with 14 bases between. CDR3 in amino acids: CASSSARGPYEQYF. The CDR3 DNA follows: TGTGCCAGCAGCTCGGCCAGGGGTCCCTACGAGCAGTACTTC.

The chain combines TRBV20-1 with TRBJ1-6; 8 bases are shared with TRBD1. The V gene's germline CDR1 is DFQATT and CDR2 SNEGSKA (reference sequence). With V trimmed by 3 bases and J by 10 bases, 11 bases remained unmatched. The CDR3 is 15 residues long. CDR3 in DNA: TGCAGTGCTAGCGACTTAACAGGGGGGAGCTCACCCCTCCACTTT. It yields the protein CSASDLTGGSSPLHF.

The chain joins TRBV6-5 to TRBJ2-7; a possible D gene is TRBD1 (6 bases). CDR3 length: 16 residues. Trimming pared 2 bases from V and 2 bases from J, leaving 16 bases between. Germline V gene sequence: CDR1 MNHEY, CDR2 SVGAGI. The CDR3 coding sequence is TGTGCCAGCAGTTACGGGTCACAGGGCTCTACCTACGAGCAGTACTTC. This codes for CASSYGSQGSTYEQYF.

The rearrangement links TRBV20-1 to TRBJ2-6; unclear D gene. Trimming took 5 bases from V and 2 from J, leaving 4 bases between them. Germline loops: CDR1 DFQATT, CDR2 SNEGSKA (reference sequence). This CDR3 comprises 12 residues. The CDR3 sequence is CSALTGANVLTF. The CDR3 DNA reads TGCAGTGCTCTTACTGGGGCCAACGTCCTGACTTTC.

The V and J genes are TRBV4-1 and TRBJ2-5; 8 nucleotides line up with TRBD2. V lost 0 bases to trimming and J lost 5 bases; unmatched junction nucleotides: 11. The V gene's germline CDR1 is MGHRA and CDR2 YSYEKL. CDR3 length equals 17 residues. The CDR3 reads CASSQDHGGGNTETQYF. In DNA form, the CDR3 reads TGCGCCAGCAGCCAAGATCACGGCGGGGGGAATACCGAGACCCAGTACTTC.

The chain carries TRBV18 and TRBJ1-2; D may be TRBD1 (5 bases). The CDR3 is 13 residues long. Germline CDR1 is KGHSH and CDR2 is LQKENI. V dropped 3 bases and J dropped 7 bases, with 12 bases sitting between them. CDR3: CASSPSEGTGYTF. The CDR3 DNA sequence: TGTGCCAGCTCACCTTCTGAAGGGACTGGCTACACCTTC.

The CDR3 nucleotides read TGTGCCAGCAGCGAAACGGACAGGGCGAATTCACCCCTCCACTTT. Residues: CASSETDRANSPLHF. V usage is TRBV6-4 and J usage is TRBJ1-6; 8 bases map to TRBD1. This CDR3 contains 15 residues. Trimming at V came to 6 bases and at J to 7 bases, leaving 8 bases not matched to a gene. Germline V gene lookup returns CDR1 MRHNA and CDR2 SNTAGT.

V is TRBV19 and J is TRBJ2-3; D may be TRBD1 (6 bases). The CDR3 length is 13 residues. Germline V gene sequence: CDR1 LNHDA, CDR2 SQIVND (reference sequence). Deletions cut 5 bases from V and 4 bases from J, with 10 bases between. As DNA, the CDR3 is TGTGCCAGTAGTCAGGGGAACGCAGATACGCAGTATTTT. Translated, it gives CASSQGNADTQYF. The complete variable domain, with remaining parts taken from reference TRBV19 and TRBJ2-3, reads DGGITQSPKYLFRKEGQNVTLSCEQNLNHDAMYWYRQDPGQGLRLIYYSQIVNDFQKGDIAEGYSVSREKKESFPLTVTSAQKNPTAFYLCASSQGNADTQYFGPGTRLTVL.

The chain recombines TRBV24-1 with TRBJ1-2, with D unresolved. This CDR3 is 12 amino acids long. Looked up from germline, CDR1 is KGHDR and CDR2 is SFDVKD. V was clipped by 4 bases and J by 7 bases, with 9 bases between them. Here the CDR3 reads CATSDPGVGYTF. CDR3 in DNA: TGTGCCACCAGTGACCCCGGAGTTGGCTACACCTTC.

The chain links TRBV20-1 to TRBJ2-7; TRBD1 or TRBD2 may be the D gene (6 bases each). Germline CDR1 DFQATT, CDR2 SNEGSKA (reference sequence). The CDR3 loop spans 13 amino acids. V dropped 3 bases and J dropped 4 bases, with 13 bases sitting between them. The DNA for the CDR3 is TGCAGTGCTAGTAGGGGGGCCAGGTACGAGCAGTACTTC. It is translated as CSASRGARYEQYF.

This chain links TRBV4-3 with TRBJ1-4; D call uncertain. V lost 3 bases and J 8 bases, leaving 16 bases between the germline ends. The CDR3 covers 15 residues. From germline, CDR1 is LGHNA and CDR2 YSLEER. The CDR3 protein is CASSQKSGIGEKLFF. The CDR3 region has the DNA TGCGCCAGCAGCCAGAAATCCGGGATAGGGGAAAAACTGTTTTTT.

The CDR3 sequence: CASSPGLPTYEQYF. The CDR3 DNA reads TGTGCCAGCTCACCGGGACTTCCCACCTACGAGCAGTACTTC. This chain uses TRBV18 with TRBJ2-7; maybe TRBD2 (6 bases). CDR3 size: 14 residues. Per the germline V gene, CDR1 is KGHSH and CDR2 is LQKENI. Trimming pared 3 bases from V and 2 bases from J, leaving 11 bases between.

Written as DNA, the CDR3 is TGTGCCAGCAGCCGGGACTCAAAGGGTGGAGAGACCCAGTACTTC. Its protein product is CASSRDSKGGETQYF. The chain has TRBV11-3 and TRBJ2-5; D is perhaps TRBD2 (6 bases). Per the germline V gene, CDR1 is SGHNT and CDR2 is YENEEA. Trimming removed 5 bases from V and 4 bases from J, with 17 bases in between. The CDR3 length is 15 residues.

J is TRBJ2-7 and V is TRBV5-6; perhaps D is TRBD1 or TRBD2 (5 bases each). CDR3 size: 13 residues. Per germline, CDR1 SGHDT and CDR2 YYEEEE. Trimming stripped 0 bases from V and 5 bases from J, with 9 bases between. CDR3 sequence (DNA): TGTGCCAGCAGCTTGGAGGGGACCCACGAGCAGTACTTC. Amino acids: CASSLEGTHEQYF. Drawing the rest from reference TRBV5-6 and TRBJ2-7, the complete variable domain is DAGVTQSPTHLIKTRGQQVTLRCSPKSGHDTVSWYQQALGQGPQFIFQYYEEEERQRGNFPDRFSGHQFPNYSSELNVNALLLGDSALYLCASSLEGTHEQYFGPGTRLTVT.

The gene calls are TRBV7-2 and TRBJ2-4; 9 nucleotides agree with TRBD1. The ends lost 3 bases at V and 0 bases at J; junction bases unmatched: 3. Germline CDR1 is SGHTA and CDR2 is FQGNSA. The CDR3 spans 16 residues. The CDR3 protein is CASSFLGQGAKNIQYF. DNA of the CDR3: TGTGCCAGCAGCTTCCTGGGACAGGGAGCCAAAAACATTCAGTACTTC. Drawing the rest from reference TRBV7-2 and TRBJ2-4, the complete variable domain is GAGVSQSPSNKVTEKGKDVELRCDPISGHTALYWYRQSLGQGLEFLIYFQGNSAPDKSGLPSDRFSAERTGGSVSTLTIQRTQQEDSAVYLCASSFLGQGAKNIQYFGAGTRLSVL.

J is TRBJ1-6 and V is TRBV15; no clear D gene. V was clipped by 0 bases and J by 1 base, with 16 bases between them. Looked up from germline, CDR1 is LNHNV and CDR2 is YYDKDF (reference sequence). The CDR3 length is 19 residues. CDR3 in amino acids: CATSRDRRKSLSYNSPLHF. The CDR3 DNA reads as TGTGCCACCAGCAGAGATAGACGAAAGTCGTTATCCTATAATTCACCCCTCCACTTT.

The rearrangement links TRBV20-1 to TRBJ1-2, with 7 bases that match TRBD1. From germline, CDR1 is DFQATT and CDR2 SNEGSKA (reference sequence). V shed 0 bases, J shed 7 bases, and the junction held 14 bases outside the gene matches. The CDR3 is 16 residues long. In DNA form, the CDR3 reads TGCAGTGCTAGAGAGGGGAACAGGGGCTCCCGTTCTGGCTACACCTTC. Its protein is CSAREGNRGSRSGYTF.

This chain connects TRBV12-3 or TRBV12-4 to TRBJ2-7; tentatively, D is TRBD1 or TRBD2 (5 bases each). The length of the CDR3 is 18 residues. V shed 4 bases and J shed 6 bases, with 28 bases lying between them. The CDR3 DNA sequence: TGTGCCAGCAGTTATGGGGGTGGGCCCGGACTTCCCGGGTTCGAGCAGTACTTC. Translating gives CASSYGGGPGLPGFEQYF.

The rearrangement joins TRBV29-1 to TRBJ2-7, with 9 bases matching TRBD1. The CDR3 consists of 12 residues. Trimming removed 7 bases from V and 7 bases from J; junction bases left unmatched: 8. Germline CDR1 reads SQVTM; CDR2 reads ANQGSEA. CDR3 region: CSARQGVWEQYF. The CDR3 bases are TGCAGCGCGAGACAGGGGGTTTGGGAGCAGTACTTC.

The chain employs TRBV4-3 and TRBJ2-2; possible D gene TRBD2, 5 bases. V dropped 3 bases and J dropped 4 bases, with 12 bases sitting between them. The CDR3 extends over 15 amino acids. Per germline, CDR1 LGHNA and CDR2 YSLEER. CDR3 DNA sequence: TGCGCCAGCAGCCAGAATGGACTGAGCACCGGGGAGCTGTTTTTT. It yields the protein CASSQNGLSTGELFF.

The V call is TRBV13, the J call TRBJ2-1; D may correspond to TRBD1 or TRBD2 (5 bases each). Germline-derived CDR1 and CDR2 are PRHDT and FYEKMQ (reference sequence). V dropped 1 base and J dropped 3 bases, with 10 bases sitting between them. This CDR3 comprises 15 residues. CDR3 amino acids: CASSLVGVVYNEQFF. The CDR3 DNA sequence: TGTGCCAGCAGCTTAGTGGGGGTAGTCTACAATGAGCAGTTCTTC.